The T cell receptor (beta chain) described here comes from a study of cytomegalovirus exposure and HLA in healthy donors. In regard to this clone: What it binds is unknown.

This CDR3 region has 11 residues. Germline values: CDR1 DFQATT, CDR2 SNEGSKA (reference sequence). V shed 5 bases and J shed 2 bases, with 7 bases lying between them. Points from the study as a whole: Some TCR beta chains (about 170 of them) were listed as cytomegalovirus-associated. A few CMV-associated chains were confirmed in vitro to be specific for CMV antigens. Most TCRs appeared rarely, but some public TCRs recurred in many donors.

TCRdb keeps only in-frame clones here, not all; method: immunoSEQ multiplex PCR. Of roughly 140,000 clones in the sample, around nine tenths are singletons; the top ten hold 3% to 3.5%. V usage is TRBV20-1 and J usage is TRBJ2-7; no clear D gene. The receptor's source is a woman between 18 and 30 years old in good health and CMV-seropositive. Sequenced: PBMCs. The CDR3 DNA reads TGCAGTGCTGGTGACACCTACGAGCAGTACTTC. Its translation: CSAGDTYEQYF.